This TCR beta chain was retrieved from a study of T cell responses to AZD1222 COVID-19 vaccine. On the study more broadly: Pooled together were second doses at about 4 or about 12 weeks. Findings and limits, study-wide: Unmutated variant regions are reportedly the target of nearly half of TCRs that are spike-specific. Rises in breadth and depth of Spike-specific TCRs came after two AZD1222 doses. Among vaccine-associated CD4 TCRs, coverage spanned spike, with dominance at 160-218 and 743-854.

This CDR3 is 12 amino acids long. The V gene lost 7 bases and the J gene lost 4 bases, with 8 bases spanning the gap. Germline V lookup: CDR1 MGHDK, CDR2 SYGVNS. A note on this clone: The antigen is undetermined.

The table came from immunoSEQ multiplex PCR; TCRdb's copy has only in-frame clones and leaves some out. The table includes about 150,000 clones, roughly nine tenths detected once. This clonotype was obtained from an adult in good health. This rearrangement joins TRBV25-1 to TRBJ1-3; D gene unclear. Specimen: peripheral blood, collected on day 0 of AZD1222 vaccination. In DNA, the CDR3 is TGTGCCAGCATAGGGCAGGGAAACACCATATATTTT. Its translation: CASIGQGNTIYF.